This T cell receptor beta chain was retrieved from a study of blood T cells in healthy people across ages (dated by TCRdb to between 2015 and 2017). General notes on the study: In model experiments, template switching captured about one uniquely barcoded TCR beta cDNA molecule for every two T cells. Age-related changes in TCR beta repertoire diversity were measured in the study by deep sequencing normalized with unique cDNA molecular identifiers. The donors were divided into four age groups: young (average 16 years), middle-aged (around 37), aged (under 70) and long-lived (approximately 74). To avoid experimental bias, donors of different ages were randomly spread across the sequencing lanes. For two donors (one aged 18 to 30 and one aged 80 or older), the study analyzed two additional independent replicas of 1 million unique cDNA reads from the same blood draw.

Results the study describes overall, beyond this receptor: A strong correlation was found between observed TCR beta diversity and the percentage of naive T cells measured by flow cytometry. Since profiling was done on bulk unsorted PBMCs, naive and antigen-experienced compartments could not be conclusively compared. Estimates of total diversity from one million sequenced T cells were regarded as lower bounds and underestimates. Compared with the aged group, the long-lived group had more naive CD4+ T cells, fewer expanded clones and increased TCR diversity, a pattern suggesting age selection. The CMV infection status of donors was not known, potentially confounding age-related changes in expanded clonotypes. As age increased, observed TCR beta diversity per million T cells dropped in a roughly linear way, and a significant reduction was already evident by age roughly 36.

Donors were around 37 systemically healthy Caucasian individuals from Russia aged roughly 6 to 95 years. Approximately 11 milliliters of peripheral blood were drawn from each donor into EDTA-treated Vacutainer tubes. Ficoll-Paque density-gradient centrifugation was used to isolate PBMCs, with at least 7 million per sample. Total RNA was extracted from PBMCs with Trizol reagent, with at least 5.5 micrograms obtained per sample. Naive CD45RAhigh/CD27high T cell percentages were measured by flow cytometry on a PBMC aliquot from every donor. Library preparation employed 5' RACE. TCRdb names Illumina HiSeq 2500 as the instrument used. A second PCR of about 7 to 12 cycles was run with a J-beta primer mix and a sample-barcoded 5' primer. A template-switch 5' adaptor carrying 12 random nucleotides introduced a unique molecular identifier onto each TCR beta cDNA molecule. Each sample yielded at least 3 million CDR3-containing paired-end reads. All of the RNA was converted into first-strand cDNA using the Mint cDNA synthesis kit, with a TRBC-specific oligonucleotide serving as the primer. Following uracil-DNA glycosylase treatment, a first 18-cycle PCR with universal primers M1SS and BC2_uni_R was performed on all cDNA. In the original analysis: For normalization, 1 million high-quality reads, each with a distinct molecular identifier, were randomly selected from each sample. Reads sharing molecular identifiers were discarded rather than binned into consensus sequences. CDR3 identification, clonotype clustering and error correction used MiTCR with a Q25 quality threshold and the strictest error-elimination algorithm. A nonparametric unseen species model using Euler transformation provided a lower-bound estimate of total TCR beta diversity. Using fastp trimming at Q25 and MiXCR clonotype assembly, TCRdb reanalyzed the public sequencing data and kept in-frame beta chains. All rows with the same CDR3 protein become a single entry with the most common DNA and genes. What appears here as the V and J calls and clone size reflects TCRdb's work, not the paper's. The sample has 1.6 million or so distinct CDR3 sequences on record, 30% to 35% of them singletons. Around 11% of the sample lies in the top ten.

CDR1 and CDR2, per the germline V gene (reference sequence), are LGHDT and YNNKEL. The CDR3 measures 13 amino acids from cysteine to phenylalanine. Only the CDR3 DNA is retained, 39 bases long and in frame from the first base. V is cut by 3 bases and J by 5 bases, and the space between the germline ends is 10 bases. There are a few counts of this clonotype. Its recognized antigen is unknown. No qualities accompany the bases; no much larger clone lies one base away. Sequencing used blood. The receptor chain draws on TRBV3-1 and TRBJ1-2; possibly the D gene is TRBD1, per 6 matching bases. This TCR came from a woman under 40 in good health. CDR3 sequence: CASSHLGQYGYTF. The nucleotide sequence reads as follows: TGTGCCAGCAGCCACCTTGGACAGTATGGCTACACCTTC.